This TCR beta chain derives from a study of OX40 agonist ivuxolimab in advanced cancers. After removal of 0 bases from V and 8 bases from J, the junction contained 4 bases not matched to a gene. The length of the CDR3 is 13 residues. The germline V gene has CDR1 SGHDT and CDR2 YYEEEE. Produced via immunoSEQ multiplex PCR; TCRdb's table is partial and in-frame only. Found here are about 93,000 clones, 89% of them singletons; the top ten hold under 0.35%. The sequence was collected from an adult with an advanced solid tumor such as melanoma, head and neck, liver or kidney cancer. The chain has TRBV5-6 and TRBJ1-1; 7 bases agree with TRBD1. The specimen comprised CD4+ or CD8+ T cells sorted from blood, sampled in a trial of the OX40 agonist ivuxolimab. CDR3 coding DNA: TGTGCCAGCAGCTTGGAGGGGGCCATGGAAGCTTTCTTT. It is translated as CASSLEGAMEAFF.